The rows below give T cell receptor beta chains drawn from one sample of a study of blood T cell repertoires in COVID-19. Only in-frame clones appear in the TCRdb table, and some are missing; sequencing was by immunoSEQ multiplex PCR. The sample yields 350,000 or so clones, 90% seen once. The sequencing input was peripheral blood. Receptors were obtained from a man younger than 30 with active or convalescent COVID-19. The CDR3 runs from the conserved cysteine through the conserved F or W.

V gene: TRBV15; J gene: TRBJ2-4; CDR3 protein: CATSRHREGSDIQYF
V gene: TRBV29-1; J gene: TRBJ1-1; CDR3 protein: CSVRQGTTEAFF
V gene: TRBV19; J gene: TRBJ1-5; CDR3 protein: CASIGRGEPQHF
V gene: TRBV5-1; J gene: TRBJ2-1; CDR3 protein: CASRLTGERLNEQFF
V gene: TRBV16; J gene: TRBJ1-5; CDR3 protein: CASTQTGVYSNQPQHF
V gene: TRBV28; J gene: TRBJ1-2; CDR3 protein: CASSSSRQGGYGYTF
V gene: TRBV5-1; J gene: TRBJ2-1; CDR3 protein: CASSLVASGGNEQFF
V gene: TRBV6-1; J gene: TRBJ2-3; CDR3 protein: CASSATWTGGDFADTQYF
V gene: TRBV4-1; J gene: TRBJ2-7; CDR3 protein: CASSQQSRDYGSYEQYF
V gene: TRBV15; J gene: TRBJ2-2; CDR3 protein: CATSRGGANTGELFF
V gene: TRBV19; J gene: TRBJ1-2; CDR3 protein: CASSKGGDGYGYTF
V gene: TRBV19; J gene: TRBJ1-2; CDR3 protein: CASGTGSYGYTF
V gene: TRBV19; J gene: TRBJ1-5; CDR3 protein: CASSLEQGLRQPQHF
V gene: TRBV3-1/TRBV3-2; J gene: TRBJ2-7; CDR3 protein: CASSERGEGPYEQYF
V gene: TRBV5-1; J gene: TRBJ2-5; CDR3 protein: CAPPGQGTKTQYF
V gene: TRBV18; J gene: TRBJ1-4; CDR3 protein: CASSRGQGTTNEKLFF
V gene: TRBV7-2; J gene: TRBJ2-7; CDR3 protein: CASSPAYEQYF
V gene: TRBV6-1; J gene: TRBJ1-3; CDR3 protein: CASSGWTGGSSGNTIYF
V gene: TRBV2; J gene: TRBJ1-2; CDR3 protein: CASSEAPAGPIYGYTF
V gene: TRBV29-1; J gene: TRBJ1-4; CDR3 protein: CSVLFRQGEKLFF
V gene: TRBV5-1; J gene: TRBJ1-1; CDR3 protein: CASSYRGLNTEAFF
V gene: TRBV27; J gene: TRBJ1-5; CDR3 protein: CASSLFLGNQPQHF